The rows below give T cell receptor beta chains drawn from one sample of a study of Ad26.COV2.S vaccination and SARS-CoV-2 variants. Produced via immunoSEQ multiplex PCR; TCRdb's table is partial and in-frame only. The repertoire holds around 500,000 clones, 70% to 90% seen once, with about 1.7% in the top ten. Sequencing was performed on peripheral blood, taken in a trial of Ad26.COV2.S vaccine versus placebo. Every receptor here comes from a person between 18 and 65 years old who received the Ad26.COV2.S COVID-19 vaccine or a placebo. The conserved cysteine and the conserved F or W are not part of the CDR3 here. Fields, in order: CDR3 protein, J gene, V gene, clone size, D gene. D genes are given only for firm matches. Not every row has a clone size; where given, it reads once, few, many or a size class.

ASSPVEGEST | TRBJ1-2 | TRBV18 | . | .
AISEANPNQPQH | TRBJ1-5 | TRBV10-3 | . | .
ASRAHGQGGTEAF | TRBJ1-1 | TRBV6-4 | . | TRBD1
ASSQVPGRGSEQY | TRBJ2-7 | TRBV3-1/TRBV3-2 | . | .
AWSVDRTSGSRSGELF | TRBJ2-2 | TRBV30 | . | TRBD2
ASQYQETQY | TRBJ2-5 | TRBV28 | . | .
ASSQSRVQGIYEQY | TRBJ2-7 | TRBV4-2 | . | TRBD1
ATLWLAGGRGYNEQF | TRBJ2-1 | TRBV5-1 | . | TRBD2
ASSLIGTGGLGGNTIY | TRBJ1-3 | TRBV28 | . | TRBD1
ASSLVGQLGYGYT | TRBJ1-2 | TRBV5-6 | . | TRBD1
ASSPDAENYEQY | TRBJ2-7 | TRBV18 | . | .
ASSLGNSAQGGYT | TRBJ1-2 | TRBV5-4 | . | .
ASSRPHGTRSREQY | TRBJ2-7 | TRBV6-6 | . | .
ASSKNTANSYNEQF | TRBJ2-1 | TRBV6-2/TRBV6-3 | . | .
AWSPYRTGLGGELF | TRBJ2-2 | TRBV30 | . | TRBD1
ASQRQSPTNEKLF | TRBJ1-4 | TRBV2 | . | .
SASDGANYGYT | TRBJ1-2 | TRBV20-1 | . | .
ASSLAGTGSDIQY | TRBJ2-4 | TRBV5-4 | once | TRBD1
ASRPTNTGGHEQY | TRBJ2-7 | TRBV6-6 | . | TRBD1
ASKGPVGQGYNEQF | TRBJ2-1 | TRBV19 | . | .
ASSGNGNTIY | TRBJ1-3 | TRBV27 | . | .
ASSVVTVPEAF | TRBJ1-1 | TRBV9 | once | .
ASSLDTSSYEQY | TRBJ2-7 | TRBV5-1 | . | .
ASSLPQGVDQPQH | TRBJ1-5 | TRBV5-1 | . | .
ASSYGLGNYGYT | TRBJ1-2 | TRBV6-2/TRBV6-3 | . | .
SVEGDQGRNTEAF | TRBJ1-1 | TRBV29-1 | . | .
ASSVEAEPADTQY | TRBJ2-3 | TRBV9 | . | .